These T cell receptor beta chains were read from a single sample in a study of T cell responses to AZD1222 COVID-19 vaccine. The table came from immunoSEQ multiplex PCR; TCRdb's copy has only in-frame clones and leaves some out. The table shows approximately 60,000 clones, with 80% to 90% occurring only once. The specimen comprised peripheral blood, sampled on day 0 of AZD1222 vaccination. The source is an adult in good health. The CDR3 runs from the conserved cysteine through the conserved F or W. A D gene is named only where the DNA matches it firmly. Not all rows give a size; the values are once, few, many and, for expanded clones, a class.

v_gene	d_gene	abundance	j_gene	CDR3nt	CDR3aa
TRBV7-8	TRBD1	-	TRBJ1-2	TGTGCCAGCAGCCCGTCCCGGGACAGGAACTATGGCTACACCTTC	CASSPSRDRNYGYTF
TRBV7-8	-	-	TRBJ1-3	TGTGCCAGCAGCTTAGGGGGGGCCACAGGGATTTCTGGAAACACCATATATTTT	CASSLGGATGISGNTIYF
TRBV11-2	-	-	TRBJ1-1	TGTGCCAGCAGCCGACGTGAGGGTCGAAACACTGAAGCTTTCTTT	CASSRREGRNTEAFF
TRBV6-5	TRBD1	-	TRBJ1-2	TGTGCCAGCACCGAAGGCGGCAGGGGGCAGTGGGGCTACACCTTC	CASTEGGRGQWGYTF
TRBV11-1	TRBD1	-	TRBJ1-2	TGTGCCAGCAGCGCAGGGGGGACGGGCTATGGCTACACCTTC	CASSAGGTGYGYTF
TRBV5-8	TRBD1	-	TRBJ2-3	TGTGCCAGCAGCTCCGTGATAGGGGGCAAAAATACGCAGTATTTT	CASSSVIGGKNTQYF
TRBV7-9	TRBD2	-	TRBJ2-2	TGTGCCAGCAGCTTATCAGCTAGCGGACTCACCGGGGAGCTGTTTTTT	CASSLSASGLTGELFF
TRBV5-1	TRBD1	-	TRBJ1-2	TGCGCCAGCAGCTTAATGGGACAGGGGGACGGCTACACCTTC	CASSLMGQGDGYTF
TRBV7-2	TRBD2	-	TRBJ2-6	TGTGCCAGCAGCCGTCTCGGACTAGCTTCTGGGGCCAACGTCCTGACTTTC	CASSRLGLASGANVLTF
TRBV11-2	TRBD2	-	TRBJ2-3	TGTGCCAGCAGCTTGGGACTAGCCCCAGATACGCAGTATTTT	CASSLGLAPDTQYF
TRBV4-3	-	-	TRBJ2-1	TGCGCCAGCAGCCAAGTTGGGTTCTCCTACAATGAGCAGTTCTTC	CASSQVGFSYNEQFF
TRBV6-5	-	-	TRBJ1-2	TGTGCCAGCAAGGGTGAGACAGACGGCTACACCTTC	CASKGETDGYTF
TRBV12-3/TRBV12-4	-	-	TRBJ1-1	TGTGCCAGCAGTAATAGGGGGACCACTGAAGCTTTCTTT	CASSNRGTTEAFF
TRBV27	TRBD1	once	TRBJ2-7	TGTGCCAGCAGTTTAGCAGGGGGTCCCTACGAGCAGTACTTC	CASSLAGGPYEQYF
TRBV27	-	-	TRBJ2-7	TGTGCCAGCAGTTTGAGACAAACCTACGAGCAGTACTTC	CASSLRQTYEQYF
TRBV7-2	-	-	TRBJ2-7	TGTGCCAGCAGCCCAGGGGACGGGAAATACGAGCAGTACTTC	CASSPGDGKYEQYF
TRBV5-1	TRBD2	few	TRBJ2-1	TGCGCCAGCAGTCTTACCGGGACTAGCGGGATCTTCTACAATGAGCAGTTCTTC	CASSLTGTSGIFYNEQFF
TRBV4-2	-	-	TRBJ2-1	TGTGCCAGCAGCCAAGATGGAGACAGGACTTCCTACAATGAGCAGTTCTTC	CASSQDGDRTSYNEQFF
TRBV6-1	-	-	TRBJ1-1	TGTGCCAGCAGTGAATATGGTTTTTACACTGAAGCTTTCTTT	CASSEYGFYTEAFF
TRBV2	-	-	TRBJ1-2	TGTGCCAGCAGTGATCCCTATCGCTACACCTTC	CASSDPYRYTF
TRBV10-1	TRBD2	-	TRBJ2-1	TGCGCCAGCAGTGTTGGGGAGCGGGAGAGGGATGAGCAGTTCTTC	CASSVGERERDEQFF
TRBV6-1	TRBD1	-	TRBJ1-6	TGTGCCAGCAGTGCTCGGGGACAGGGGTTATCCTATAATTCACCCCTCCACTTT	CASSARGQGLSYNSPLHF
TRBV21-1	-	-	TRBJ2-1	TGTGCCAGCAGCAAAGCCAGCAGAAACAATGAGCAGTTCTTC	CASSKASRNNEQFF
TRBV28	-	-	TRBJ1-2	TGTGCCAGCACTCCGGGTGGGGGGCTGTTGGTAAGGTATGGCTACACCTTC	CASTPGGGLLVRYGYTF
TRBV29-1	-	-	TRBJ2-3	TGCAGCGTGCAAGAGGATGCTCGGGAGATTCCAGATACGCAGTATTTT	CSVQEDAREIPDTQYF
TRBV7-2	-	-	TRBJ2-7	TGTGCCAGCAGCTTAGCGTTAGGGGGGCAGTACGAGCAGTACTTC	CASSLALGGQYEQYF
TRBV29-1	TRBD2	-	TRBJ2-1	TGCAGCGTTGGCCGGACTAGCGACAATGAGCAGTTCTTC	CSVGRTSDNEQFF
TRBV19	TRBD2	few	TRBJ2-1	TGTGCCACTTCACGGACTAGCGGCCCCTACAATGAGCAGTTCTTC	CATSRTSGPYNEQFF
TRBV5-4	TRBD1	-	TRBJ1-6	TGTGCCAGCAGCGTCGGACAGGGGGCGAGGAGGTCACCCCTCCACTTT	CASSVGQGARRSPLHF
TRBV11-3	-	-	TRBJ1-1	TGTGCCAGCAGCTTAACGCCAGGATCGCGACTGGCCGGTGAAGCTTTCTTT	CASSLTPGSRLAGEAFF
TRBV15	-	-	TRBJ1-6	TGTGCCACCAGCAGCAGAGTGGCCTATAATTCACCCCTCCACTTT	CATSSRVAYNSPLHF
TRBV12-3/TRBV12-4	TRBD1	-	TRBJ1-1	TGTGCCAGCAGGCGACAGGGTGAAGCTTTCTTT	CASRRQGEAFF
TRBV4-1	-	few	TRBJ1-4	TGCGCCAGCAGCCAAGATAGAACGGGGACTAATGAAAAACTGTTTTTT	CASSQDRTGTNEKLFF
TRBV4-3	TRBD1	-	TRBJ2-5	TGCGCCAGCAGTCCTTTCCTGACAGGGGGAATTGGGACCCAGTACTTC	CASSPFLTGGIGTQYF
TRBV7-8	-	once	TRBJ1-5	TGTGCCAGCAGCTTAGTAGGGTCCCCTAGCAATCAGCCCCAGCATTTT	CASSLVGSPSNQPQHF
TRBV27	-	-	TRBJ1-6	TGTGCCAGCAGTTTACTAGGAGCTAATTCACCCCTCCACTTT	CASSLLGANSPLHF
TRBV6-5	-	few	TRBJ1-1	TGTGCCAGCAGAAACCGAGGGGGAAACACTGAAGCTTTCTTT	CASRNRGGNTEAFF
TRBV7-8	-	-	TRBJ2-1	TGTGCCAGCAGCCCCGCCCCCAATGAGCAGTTCTTC	CASSPAPNEQFF
TRBV2	-	-	TRBJ1-2	TGTGCCAGCAGTGAAAGGGAGAACTTCTATGGCTACACCTTC	CASSERENFYGYTF
TRBV28	-	-	TRBJ1-5	TGTGCCAGCAGTTTCCTCAGAAGCAATCAGCCCCAGCATTTT	CASSFLRSNQPQHF
TRBV28	-	-	TRBJ2-5	TGTGCCAGCAGTTTACAGGGCGTGGAGACCCAGTACTTC	CASSLQGVETQYF
TRBV7-2	TRBD2	-	TRBJ2-3	TGTGCCAGCAGCTTAACCAGTCGAGCGGGAGTCCCAGATACGCAGTATTTT	CASSLTSRAGVPDTQYF
TRBV3-1/TRBV3-2	-	-	TRBJ2-7	TGTGCCAGCAGCCAGGGGGCCTACGAGCAGTACTTC	CASSQGAYEQYF
TRBV6-2/TRBV6-3	TRBD2	-	TRBJ2-3	TGTGCCAGCAGTACCCTCAAGGGAGGGAGTTCAGATACGCAGTATTTT	CASSTLKGGSSDTQYF
TRBV5-1	-	-	TRBJ1-2	TGCGCCAGCAGATCGCTATCTCCGTCGAGGGTGGACTATGGCTACACCTTC	CASRSLSPSRVDYGYTF
TRBV30	TRBD2	-	TRBJ2-1	TGTGCCTGGAGTCTAGCGGGAATAAAGGCGCGGTTCTTC	CAWSLAGIKARFF
TRBV14	-	once	TRBJ1-3	TGTGCCAGCTCCCCCCCCAGGGAGGCAGGGCGGAACACCATATATTTT	CASSPPREAGRNTIYF
TRBV7-2	-	-	TRBJ1-2	TGTGCCAGCAGCTTAGGGCAGGAATGGGGCTACACCTTC	CASSLGQEWGYTF
TRBV19	-	few	TRBJ1-1	TGTGCCAGTAGTATTCAATGGAACACTGAAGCTTTCTTT	CASSIQWNTEAFF
TRBV28	-	-	TRBJ2-3	TGTGCCAGCACCACCCCGGGGCAAGGGATCACAGATACGCAGTATTTT	CASTTPGQGITDTQYF
TRBV14	-	-	TRBJ1-1	TGTGCCAGCAGCCAAGGGACGGACACTGAAGCTTTCTTT	CASSQGTDTEAFF
TRBV10-3	TRBD2	-	TRBJ2-7	TGTGCCATCAGAGAGGAACTAGCGGGAGGGAATCCCTACGAGCAGTACTTC	CAIREELAGGNPYEQYF
TRBV3-1/TRBV3-2	-	few	TRBJ1-2	TGTGCCAGCCATCCGGGGGGCGGCTATGGCTACACCTTC	CASHPGGGYGYTF
TRBV27	-	-	TRBJ2-7	TGTGCCAGCAGTTTAAAAGGGGGAAGCTACGAGCAGTACTTC	CASSLKGGSYEQYF
TRBV7-2	-	-	TRBJ1-2	TGTGCCAGCAGTACCAACCAGGGAAGCGGCTACACCTTC	CASSTNQGSGYTF
TRBV18	-	few	TRBJ1-2	TGTGCCAGCTCACCAATTTTTAGTAGATCCTATGGCTACACCTTC	CASSPIFSRSYGYTF
TRBV19	-	-	TRBJ1-4	TGTGCCAGTAGTAACAGGGCTTCTAATGAAAAACTGTTTTTT	CASSNRASNEKLFF